This entry features one TCR beta chain sequence. This entry comes from a study of shared T cell receptors in the human thymus. The germline V gene has CDR1 MNHEY and CDR2 SMNVEV (reference sequence). The CDR3 loop spans 15 amino acids. Trimming left V 5 bases short and J 3 bases short, with 15 bases between. Method: immunoSEQ multiplex PCR; TCRdb's copy keeps in-frame clones and lacks some. The sample records hundreds of thousands of clones, roughly 90% being singletons. The same data also contributed to another study, on human thymus T cells.

The chain recombines TRBV27 with TRBJ2-3; tentatively, D is TRBD2 (5 bases). The receptor was isolated from a boy younger than two with a congenital heart defect. The sample comprised thymocytes. CDR3 bases: TGTGCCAGCAGTCCCGGACCCCGGGGAACAGATACGCAGTATTTT. It translates to CASSPGPRGTDTQYF.